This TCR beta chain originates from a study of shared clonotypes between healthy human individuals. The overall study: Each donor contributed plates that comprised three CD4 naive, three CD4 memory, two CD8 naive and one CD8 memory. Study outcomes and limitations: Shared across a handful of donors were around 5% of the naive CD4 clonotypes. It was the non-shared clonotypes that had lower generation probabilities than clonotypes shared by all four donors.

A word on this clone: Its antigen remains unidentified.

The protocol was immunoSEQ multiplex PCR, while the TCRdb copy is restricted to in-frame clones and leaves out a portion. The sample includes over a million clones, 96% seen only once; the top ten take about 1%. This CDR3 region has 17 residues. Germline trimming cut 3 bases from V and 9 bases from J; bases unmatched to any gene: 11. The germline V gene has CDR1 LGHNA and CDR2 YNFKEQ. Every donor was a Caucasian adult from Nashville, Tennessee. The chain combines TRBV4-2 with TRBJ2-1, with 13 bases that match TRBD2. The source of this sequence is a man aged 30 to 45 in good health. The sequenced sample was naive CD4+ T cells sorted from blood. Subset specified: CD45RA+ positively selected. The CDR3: CASSQQGTSGTPPEQFF. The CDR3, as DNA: TGTGCCAGCAGCCAGCAGGGGACTAGCGGGACCCCCCCTGAGCAGTTCTTC.